These 23 T cell receptor beta chains came from one sample sequenced in a study of T cell responses to AZD1222 COVID-19 vaccine. This table comes from immunoSEQ multiplex PCR, and its TCRdb copy is limited to in-frame clones, with some not included. The sample contains some 110,000 clones, roughly 80% of which appear only once. Here the sequenced sample was peripheral blood, taken on day 0 of AZD1222 vaccination. The origin of the receptors is an adult in good health.

In its sample, this clone was seen once. The chain uses TRBV5-1 and TRBJ2-6, with 7 bases fitting TRBD1. This CDR3 contains 16 residues. The V segment lost 4 bases and the J segment 0 bases; nucleotides outside the gene matches: 4. Germline lookup yields CDR1 SGHRS and CDR2 YFSETQ. CDR3 protein: CASSETGVSGANVLTF. For the CDR3, the DNA is TGCGCCAGCAGCGAAACAGGGGTCTCTGGGGCCAACGTCCTGACTTTC.

The chain is built from TRBV29-1 and TRBJ1-5, with 8 bases matching TRBD1. V lost 6 bases, J lost 6 bases, and 10 bases stayed unmatched. Germline CDR1 SQVTM, CDR2 ANQGSEA. The CDR3 has 14 residues. This CDR3 is CSVVDRGIGQPQHF. CDR3 nucleotide sequence: TGCAGCGTAGTCGACAGGGGAATTGGTCAGCCCCAGCATTTT. Supplemented by reference TRBV29-1 and TRBJ1-5, the full variable domain reads SAVISQKPSRDICQRGTSLTIQCQVDSQVTMMFWYRQQPGQSLTLIATANQGSEATYESGFVIDKFPISRPNLTFSTLTVSNMSPEDSSIYLCSVVDRGIGQPQHFGDGTRLSIL.

The rearrangement joins TRBV11-2 to TRBJ1-1, with unresolved D. V lost 1 base and J lost 0, with 3 bases in between. The CDR3 consists of 13 residues. The germline V gene encodes CDR1 SGHAT and CDR2 FQNNGV. CDR3 protein: CASSLGLNTEAFF. CDR3 nucleotide sequence: TGTGCCAGCAGCTTAGGGTTGAACACTGAAGCTTTCTTT.

The chain couples TRBV27 to TRBJ2-7; 7 bases are a match to TRBD1. The junction had 8 bases not matched to a gene; V was cut back by 3 bases and J by 9 bases. CDR3 size: 13 residues. Germline CDR1 is MNHEY and CDR2 is SMNVEV (reference sequence). The CDR3 here is CASSFITGDGQYF. CDR3 bases: TGTGCCAGCAGTTTTATAACAGGGGATGGGCAGTACTTC.

V and J are TRBV19 and TRBJ2-1; D is tentatively TRBD1 or TRBD2 (5 bases each). Germline lookup yields CDR1 LNHDA and CDR2 SQIVND (reference sequence). V was shortened by 8 bases and J by 7 bases, with 15 bases between the two germline ends. The CDR3 sequence is 13 residues long. The CDR3 bases are TGTGCCAGTGGGACCCAATACGGGAATGAGCAGTTCTTC. Encoded protein: CASGTQYGNEQFF.

V is TRBV7-8 and J is TRBJ2-1, with a weak D call TRBD2 (5 bases). This CDR3 spans 14 amino acids. Germline loops: CDR1 SGHVS, CDR2 FQNEAQ. Trimming stripped 3 bases from V and 5 bases from J, with 11 bases between. The CDR3 sequence is CASSLRTPNNEQFF. Written as DNA, the CDR3 is TGTGCCAGCAGCTTGCGGACTCCTAACAATGAGCAGTTCTTC.

V and J are TRBV4-3 and TRBJ2-3; D not resolved. Trimming cost V 0 bases and J 0 bases, with 13 bases left between them. Germline CDR1 is LGHNA and CDR2 is YSLEER. The CDR3 has 17 amino acids. This CDR3 is CASSQDRPSVSTDTQYF. For the CDR3, the DNA is TGCGCCAGCAGCCAAGATCGACCAAGCGTAAGCACAGATACGCAGTATTTT.

The J gene is TRBJ1-2, the V gene TRBV28; D gene ambiguous. This CDR3 is 12 amino acids long. Looked up from germline, CDR1 is MDHEN and CDR2 is SYDVKM. Trimming stripped 3 bases from V and 8 bases from J, with 10 bases between. This CDR3 is CASSFGRGGYTF. The CDR3 DNA sequence: TGTGCCAGCAGTTTTGGGCGCGGAGGCTACACCTTC.

This clone was seen more than once but under ten times. The chain links TRBV24-1 to TRBJ2-7, with D tentatively TRBD1 (7 bases). The length of the CDR3 is 14 residues. V lost 2 bases to trimming and J lost 6 bases, with 13 bases between them. Germline CDR1 is KGHDR and CDR2 is SFDVKD. CDR3 in amino acids: CATSDSTGRREQYF. The DNA for the CDR3 is TGTGCCACCAGTGATTCGACAGGGAGGCGCGAGCAGTACTTC.

The chain is built from TRBV15 and TRBJ1-3, with 7 bases identical to TRBD1. Germline CDR1 LNHNV, CDR2 YYDKDF (reference sequence). J lost 4 bases, V lost 1 base, and 4 bases had no gene match. The CDR3 runs to 15 residues. The CDR3, as DNA: TGTGCCACCAGCAGAGTGGCACAGGGGGGAAACACCATATATTTT. Translated: CATSRVAQGGNTIYF.

CDR3 DNA: TGTGCCAGCAGTCCCGGTTTCGGCACTATTCTTTACGAGCAGTACTTC. Its translation is CASSPGFGTILYEQYF. The chain employs TRBV27 and TRBJ2-7; D not resolved. There are 16 residues in the CDR3. V shed 5 bases and J shed 4 bases, with 21 bases lying between them. Germline V gene sequence: CDR1 MNHEY, CDR2 SMNVEV (reference sequence).

This clone was seen a handful of times. This chain links TRBV10-1 with TRBJ1-5; D is perhaps TRBD1 (5 bases). This CDR3 comprises 17 residues. V was shortened by 2 bases and J by 6 bases, with 20 bases between the two germline ends. Germline V gene sequence: CDR1 WNHNN, CDR2 SYGVQD (reference sequence). Here the CDR3 reads CASSEVLEARGTQPQHF. CDR3 nucleotide sequence: TGCGCCAGCAGTGAGGTGTTAGAGGCCCGCGGGACTCAGCCCCAGCATTTT.

The V call is TRBV7-2, the J call TRBJ1-2; D is ambiguous. The V gene's germline CDR1 is SGHTA and CDR2 FQGNSA. V was shortened by 5 bases and J by 8 bases, with 15 bases between the two germline ends. This CDR3 is built from 13 residues. The CDR3 nucleotides read TGTGCCAGCAGCGCAACACAAGGTTTAGGCTACACCTTC. The encoded protein is CASSATQGLGYTF.

The chain joins TRBV28 to TRBJ2-7; TRBD2 agrees at 7 bases. V dropped 3 bases and J dropped 4; count of bases not matched to a gene: 6. Germline CDR1 and CDR2: MDHEN and SYDVKM. The CDR3 covers 14 residues. CDR3 residues: CASSFLLASYEQYF. CDR3 nucleotides: TGTGCCAGCAGTTTCCTACTAGCGTCTTACGAGCAGTACTTC.

V is TRBV7-9 and J is TRBJ1-4; 7 bases map to TRBD1. The CDR3 consists of 16 residues. Trimming removed 5 bases from V and 7 bases from J; junction bases left unmatched: 13. Per the germline V gene, CDR1 is SEHNR and CDR2 is FQNEAQ (reference sequence). The CDR3, as DNA: TGTGCCAGCAGCGATACAGGGGAGGGGGTTTTTGAAAAACTGTTTTTT. Its protein is CASSDTGEGVFEKLFF.

The gene calls are TRBV7-2 and TRBJ2-5, with TRBD1 identical over 8 bases. Germline V lookup: CDR1 SGHTA, CDR2 FQGNSA. V lost 2 bases to trimming and J lost 0 bases; unmatched junction nucleotides: 5. CDR3 size: 16 residues. The CDR3 DNA reads TGTGCCAGCAGCTTAATGGGCAGGGGGCACCAAGAGACCCAGTACTTC. This codes for CASSLMGRGHQETQYF.

The table lists this clone with a count of one. The chain carries TRBV13 and TRBJ1-6, with 10 bases fitting TRBD1. The CDR3 runs 15 residues. V was clipped by 4 bases and J by 7 bases; unmatched bases: 4. Germline V CDR1 and CDR2: PRHDT, FYEKMQ (reference sequence). As DNA, the CDR3 is TGTGCCAGCAGCTCCACGGACAGGGGGAATTCACCCCTCCACTTT. Translated: CASSSTDRGNSPLHF.

The rearrangement links TRBV28 to TRBJ1-2; D possibly corresponds to TRBD1 (5 bases). This CDR3 region has 16 residues. CDR1 and CDR2 (germline): MDHEN, SYDVKM. The V end was cut by 5 bases, the J end by 5 bases, with 21 bases between. The CDR3 here is CASSLGGAGTSYGYTF. DNA for the CDR3: TGTGCCAGCAGTCTCGGGGGAGCAGGGACGTCATATGGCTACACCTTC.

The J gene is TRBJ1-1, the V gene TRBV27; 7 nucleotides match TRBD1. CDR3 length equals 16 residues. V was clipped by 5 bases and J by 4 bases; unmatched bases: 13. The germline V gene has CDR1 MNHEY and CDR2 SMNVEV (reference sequence). The CDR3 nucleotides read TGTGCCAGCAGTCCCTTTGAAGGGGGCGGTTCCACTGAAGCTTTCTTT. Protein sequence: CASSPFEGGGSTEAFF.

The rearrangement joins TRBV4-3 to TRBJ2-1; D might be TRBD1 (6 bases). This CDR3 comprises 17 residues. V was trimmed by 0 bases and J by 1 base, leaving 13 bases between them. Germline V gene lookup returns CDR1 LGHNA and CDR2 YSLEER. CDR3 coding DNA: TGCGCCAGCAGCCAAGATCTAAGAGGGACATCCTACAATGAGCAGTTCTTC. This sequence encodes CASSQDLRGTSYNEQFF.

The V and J genes are TRBV3-1 (or the pseudogene TRBV3-2) and TRBJ1-2; 11 nucleotides match TRBD1. After removal of 3 bases from V and 6 bases from J, the junction contained 9 bases not matched to a gene. This CDR3 region has 16 residues. The germline V gene encodes CDR1 LGHDT and CDR2 YNNKEL (reference sequence). The CDR3 sequence: CASSHESGQGEDGYTF. CDR3 DNA: TGTGCCAGCAGCCATGAGTCGGGACAGGGGGAAGATGGCTACACCTTC.

The chain joins TRBV5-1 to TRBJ1-1; tentative D call: TRBD1 (5 bases). This CDR3 comprises 15 residues. The germline CDR1 and CDR2 sequences are SGHRS and YFSETQ. With 0 bases removed from V and 4 bases from J, the gap between germline ends came to 13 bases. This chain's CDR3 is CASSLAQGEGTEAFF. CDR3 bases: TGCGCCAGCAGCTTGGCCCAGGGAGAGGGCACTGAAGCTTTCTTT.

The chain employs TRBV5-1 and TRBJ2-1; perhaps TRBD1 as D (5 bases). The V gene's germline CDR1 is SGHRS and CDR2 YFSETQ. This CDR3 has 14 residues. The V end was cut by 5 bases, the J end by 5 bases, with 14 bases between. CDR3 nucleotide sequence: TGCGCCAGCAGTACAACACGACAGAACAATGAGCAGTTCTTC. Amino acid sequence: CASSTTRQNNEQFF.